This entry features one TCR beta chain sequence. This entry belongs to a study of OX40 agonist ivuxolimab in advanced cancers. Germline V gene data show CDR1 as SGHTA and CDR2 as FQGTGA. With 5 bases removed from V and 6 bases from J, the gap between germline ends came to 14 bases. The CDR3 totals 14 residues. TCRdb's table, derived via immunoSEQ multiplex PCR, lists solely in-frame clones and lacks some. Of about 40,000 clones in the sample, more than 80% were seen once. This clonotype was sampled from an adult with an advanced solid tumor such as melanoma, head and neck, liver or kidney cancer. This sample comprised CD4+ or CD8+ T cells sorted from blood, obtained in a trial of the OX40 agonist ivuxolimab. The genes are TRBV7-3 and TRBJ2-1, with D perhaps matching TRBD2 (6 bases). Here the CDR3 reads CASSPGAGRNEQFF. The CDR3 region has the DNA TGTGCCAGCAGCCCGGGTGCGGGGCGCAATGAGCAGTTCTTC.